Sequencing of this TCR beta chain was carried out in a study of CD8 T cells in ankylosing spondylitis. Each CDR3 protein gets one entry after TCRdb re-called the 5' RACE reads with MiXCR. This table holds about 340,000 distinct CDR3 sequences, around 8% found once. Study-level findings and limits: Several highly homologous variants formed a TCR beta motif that appeared characteristic of ankylosing spondylitis blood.

This clonotype has ten or more counts. No antigen is known for it. V lost 4 bases to trimming and J lost 1 base, with 17 bases between them. The CDR3 length is 16 residues. This clonotype was sampled from a male donor with ankylosing spondylitis. The chain carries TRBV12-3 or TRBV12-4 and TRBJ2-7; tentatively, D is TRBD2 (5 bases). Sequencing was done on a sample of blood, either unsorted or a sorted T cell fraction (not recorded which). The CDR3 DNA reads TGTGCCAGCAGTTCCCTACGGGGATACTCTTCCTACGAGCAGTACTTC. Encoded protein: CASSSLRGYSSYEQYF.